The entry below describes one T cell receptor (beta chain). No antigen is known for it. They built TCR cDNA with 5'RACE template switching, a step that put in a universal primer site and UMIs. TCRdb re-analysed the 5' RACE reads in MiXCR, keeping a single row per CDR3 protein. This sample carries about 230,000 distinct CDR3 sequences, approximately 6.8% of them seen once, and the ten largest clones take roughly 1%. The data originate from a study of T cells after yellow fever vaccination. The wider study: Any fraction with a low cell number was prepared using SMART-Seq v4 Ultra Low Input.

Findings and caveats of the study: Most primary-vaccination clones reappeared after the booster (about 97% CD4, roughly 90% CD8). By day 5 rather than day 15, the secondary response had peaked, though it was weaker.

CDR1 is MNHEY, CDR2 SVGEGT, per germline. The ends lost 8 bases at V and 8 bases at J; junction bases unmatched: 9. This CDR3 has 14 residues. This receptor was taken from a man under 40 who received the YFV17D yellow fever vaccine. The material sequenced was CD4+ T cells sorted from PBMCs, taken on the day of the yellow fever booster vaccination. This chain links TRBV6-2 or TRBV6-3 with TRBJ1-6, with 7 bases identical to TRBD1. DNA for the CDR3: TGTGCCAGCGGCGACAGGGTTGAGTATTCACCCCTCCACTTT. Its protein is CASGDRVEYSPLHF.